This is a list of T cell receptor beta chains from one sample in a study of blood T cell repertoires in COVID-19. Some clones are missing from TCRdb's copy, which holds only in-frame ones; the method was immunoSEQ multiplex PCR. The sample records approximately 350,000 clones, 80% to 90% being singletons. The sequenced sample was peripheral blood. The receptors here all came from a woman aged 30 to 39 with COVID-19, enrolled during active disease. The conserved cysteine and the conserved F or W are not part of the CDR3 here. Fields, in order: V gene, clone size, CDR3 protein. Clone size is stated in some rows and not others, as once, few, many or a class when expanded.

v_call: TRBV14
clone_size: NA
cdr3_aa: ASSHASTYEQY

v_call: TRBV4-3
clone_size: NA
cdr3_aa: ASSQGATGAPYEQY

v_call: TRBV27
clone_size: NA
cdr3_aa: ASSFVGPGLNTGELF

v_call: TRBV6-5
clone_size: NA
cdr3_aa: ASGRLTGQNSPLH

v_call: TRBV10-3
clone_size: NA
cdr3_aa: AISEGGDNEQF

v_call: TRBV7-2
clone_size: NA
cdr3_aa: ASSPTGGLAFEQF

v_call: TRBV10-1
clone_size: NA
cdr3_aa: ASSPGANTGELF

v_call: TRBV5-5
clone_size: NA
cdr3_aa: ASSSSRHLLSNTEAF

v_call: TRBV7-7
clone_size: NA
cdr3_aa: ASSQGTGGGETQY

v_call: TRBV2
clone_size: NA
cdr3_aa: ASREGSGGDDGNEKLF

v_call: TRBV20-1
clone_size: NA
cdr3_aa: SARQGAEAF

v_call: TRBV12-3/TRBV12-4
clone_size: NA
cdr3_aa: ASSRQNYGYT

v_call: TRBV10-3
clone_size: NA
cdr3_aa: AISESPRQSNQPQH

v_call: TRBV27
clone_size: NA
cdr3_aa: ASSKTGTGELF

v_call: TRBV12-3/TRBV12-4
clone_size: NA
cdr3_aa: ASGDFDTQY

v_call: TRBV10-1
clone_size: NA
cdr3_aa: ASRRGAGQGGPNYGYT

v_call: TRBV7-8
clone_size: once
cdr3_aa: ASSLARASPYGYT

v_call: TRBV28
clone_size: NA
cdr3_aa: ASSFSGGNYGYT